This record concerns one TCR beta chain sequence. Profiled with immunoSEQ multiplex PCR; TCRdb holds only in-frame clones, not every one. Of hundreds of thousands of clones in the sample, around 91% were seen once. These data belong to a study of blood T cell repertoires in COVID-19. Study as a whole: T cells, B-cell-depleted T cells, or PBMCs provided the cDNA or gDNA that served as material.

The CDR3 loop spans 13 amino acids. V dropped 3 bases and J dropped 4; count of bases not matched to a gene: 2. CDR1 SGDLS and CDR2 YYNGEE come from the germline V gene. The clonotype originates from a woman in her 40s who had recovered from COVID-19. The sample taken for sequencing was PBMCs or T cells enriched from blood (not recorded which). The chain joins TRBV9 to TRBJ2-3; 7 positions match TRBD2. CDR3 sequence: CASSEAGADTQYF. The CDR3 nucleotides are TGTGCCAGCAGCGAGGCGGGGGCAGATACGCAGTATTTT.